A single sample is the source of the 16 T cell receptor beta chains below, sequenced in a study of blood T cell repertoires in COVID-19. Using immunoSEQ multiplex PCR, the repertoire was profiled, and TCRdb retains in-frame clones only, with some absent. This sample has 200,000 to 250,000 clones, with roughly 82% found just once. The material sequenced was peripheral blood. The receptors come from a man aged 50-60 years with active or convalescent COVID-19.

For the CDR3, the DNA is TGTGCCAGCAGTTACGCCCATTTCTCGCGGGGGGCCGAGCAGTACGTC. Its translation: CASSYAHFSRGAEQYV. This sequence joins TRBV6-2 or TRBV6-3 and TRBJ2-7; TRBD2 matches 8 bases. Unmatched junction bases numbered 12, after V lost 2 bases and J lost 6 bases. The CDR3 extends over 16 amino acids. Germline V gives CDR1 MNHEY, CDR2 SVGEGT.

This rearrangement joins TRBV24-1 to TRBJ2-1; 7 nucleotides match TRBD1. With V trimmed by 0 bases and J by 4 bases, 5 bases remained unmatched. Germline lookup yields CDR1 KGHDR and CDR2 SFDVKD. This CDR3 contains 16 residues. CDR3 sequence: CATSDLGPQGYNEQFF. The CDR3 DNA is TGTGCCACCAGTGATTTGGGCCCACAGGGGTACAATGAGCAGTTCTTC.

The V and J genes are TRBV6-5 and TRBJ1-3, with D hard to call. Germline values: CDR1 MNHEY, CDR2 SVGAGI. The V end was cut by 6 bases, the J end by 4 bases, with 10 bases between. The CDR3 covers 13 residues. Here the CDR3 DNA reads TGTGCCAGCAGCCTGTCGGGAGGAAACACCATATATTTT. Amino acids: CASSLSGGNTIYF.

This clone was detected once. The V and J genes are TRBV27 and TRBJ2-1, with TRBD1 matching over 8 bases. The CDR3 sequence is 15 residues long. Trimming took 3 bases from V and 4 from J; bases not matched to a gene: 5. Looked up from germline, CDR1 is MNHEY and CDR2 is SMNVEV (reference sequence). The CDR3 protein is CASSFSRTGYNEQFF. CDR3 coding DNA: TGTGCCAGCAGTTTTTCTCGGACAGGGTACAATGAGCAGTTCTTC.

This sequence joins TRBV6-5 and TRBJ1-2; the D gene is possibly TRBD1 (6 bases). Germline V lookup: CDR1 MNHEY, CDR2 SVGAGI. V shed 0 bases and J shed 0 bases, with 8 bases lying between them. The CDR3 length is 15 residues. This chain's CDR3 is CASSYSWDTNYGYTF. For the CDR3, the DNA is TGTGCCAGCAGTTACTCTTGGGACACTAACTATGGCTACACCTTC.

Written as DNA, the CDR3 is TGTGCCAGCAGCTTACGGGGGTCGGCAGGGAGGGTGGTCAATCAGCCCCAGCATTTT. It codes for CASSLRGSAGRVVNQPQHF. The J gene is TRBJ1-5, the V gene TRBV7-3, with D possibly TRBD1 on 5 matching bases. The germline CDR1 and CDR2 sequences are SGHTA and FQGTGA. Deletions cut 2 bases from V and 3 bases from J, with 23 bases between. This CDR3 has 19 residues.

The gene calls are TRBV6-7 and TRBJ2-5; 9 positions agree with TRBD2. TRBV6-7 is classed as an ORF, of uncertain function. The CDR3 runs to 14 residues. Germline trimming cut 5 bases from V and 6 bases from J; bases unmatched to any gene: 7. CDR3 protein: CASSRREGPKTQYF. The CDR3 DNA is TGTGCCAGCAGTCGGCGGGAGGGCCCTAAGACCCAGTACTTC.

The V gene is TRBV27, the J gene TRBJ2-7; 10 bases are a match to TRBD1. Trimming removed 6 bases from V and 3 bases from J; junction bases left unmatched: 11. This CDR3 is built from 16 residues. Germline loops: CDR1 MNHEY, CDR2 SMNVEV (reference sequence). For the CDR3, the DNA is TGTGCCAGCAGCTCCCACGCCGGGACAGGGGACTACGAGCAGTACTTC. Its protein is CASSSHAGTGDYEQYF.

The CDR3 region has the DNA TGTGCCAGCAGCCTATACACAGGAAGCTCTGGAAACACCATATATTTT. Protein: CASSLYTGSSGNTIYF. The chain links TRBV3-1 (or the pseudogene TRBV3-2) to TRBJ1-3; a weak D match, TRBD1 (5 bases). This CDR3 has 16 residues. The germline V gene has CDR1 LGHDT and CDR2 YNNKEL (reference sequence). Trimming removed 4 bases at V and 0 bases at J, with 13 bases between.

This clone has a single count. The germline gene is not matched at one end of the junction; a read error may be the cause. This sequence joins TRBV10-3 and TRBJ2-1; 11 positions agree with TRBD2. The CDR3 loop spans 15 amino acids. CDR1 is ENHRY and CDR2 is SYGVKD in the germline V gene. CDR3 in DNA: TGTGCCATCAGCGGTAGCGGGGGGGACATCAATGGGCAGTTCTTC. It codes for CAISGSGGDINGQFF.

The V gene is TRBV6-2 or TRBV6-3, the J gene TRBJ1-1; possibly TRBD1 for D (5 bases). This CDR3 has 13 amino acids. The ends were cut back, 2 bases at V and 6 bases at J, with 10 bases in the middle. The germline CDR1 and CDR2 sequences are MNHEY and SVGEGT. The CDR3 is CASSYGAGAEAFF. The CDR3 DNA sequence: TGTGCCAGCAGTTACGGGGCAGGCGCTGAAGCTTTCTTT.

The rearrangement uses TRBV6-2 or TRBV6-3 and TRBJ2-7; 7 positions match TRBD2. The CDR3 is made up of 15 amino acids. With 4 bases clipped from V and 5 bases from J, the junction kept 11 bases outside the gene matches. The germline gives CDR1 MNHEY, CDR2 SVGEGT. The CDR3 is CASSSLGRGSDEQYV. The CDR3 DNA reads TGTGCCAGCAGTTCCCTTGGGCGGGGGAGCGACGAGCAGTACGTC.

The rearrangement uses TRBV5-1 and TRBJ2-1; maybe TRBD2 (6 bases). Trimming left V 2 bases short and J 3 bases short, with 9 bases between. The CDR3 length is 14 residues. CDR1 is SGHRS and CDR2 is YFSETQ in the germline V gene. In DNA, the CDR3 is TGCGCCAGCAGCTTAGGAGGGGTCTACAATGAGCAGTTCTTC. This sequence encodes CASSLGGVYNEQFF. Full variable domain (rest looked up from reference TRBV5-1 and TRBJ2-1): KAGVTQTPRYLIKTRGQQVTLSCSPISGHRSVSWYQQTPGQGLQFLFEYFSETQRNKGNFPGRFSGRQFSNSRSEMNVSTLELGDSALYLCASSLGGVYNEQFFGPGTRLTVL.

This rearrangement joins TRBV19 to TRBJ2-5, with 9 bases that match TRBD2. Germline assignment: CDR1 LNHDA and CDR2 SQIVND (reference sequence). Unmatched junction bases numbered 9, after V lost 7 bases and J lost 6 bases. This CDR3 contains 14 residues. The DNA for the CDR3 is TGTGCCAGTACCCCTAATTCTAGCGGGAAGACCCAGTACTTC. Translating it yields CASTPNSSGKTQYF.

The chain joins TRBV5-1 to TRBJ2-1, with 10 bases aligning to TRBD2. Germline V lookup: CDR1 SGHRS, CDR2 YFSETQ. This CDR3 spans 17 amino acids. The ends lost 0 bases at V and 7 bases at J; junction bases unmatched: 10. CDR3 in DNA: TGCGCCAGCAGCTTGGAGGCTAGCGGGAGTTGGTTAAATGAGCAGTTCTTC. It is translated as CASSLEASGSWLNEQFF.

The CDR3 sequence is CATNLGTSEYNEQFF. CDR3 DNA: TGTGCCACCAATTTAGGGACTAGCGAATACAATGAGCAGTTCTTC. The rearrangement links TRBV28 to TRBJ2-1; 10 bases are shared with TRBD2. CDR1 and CDR2 from the germline V gene are MDHEN and SYDVKM. CDR3 length: 15 residues. The V gene end was trimmed by 10 bases and the J gene end by 4 bases; junction bases not matched to a gene: 10.